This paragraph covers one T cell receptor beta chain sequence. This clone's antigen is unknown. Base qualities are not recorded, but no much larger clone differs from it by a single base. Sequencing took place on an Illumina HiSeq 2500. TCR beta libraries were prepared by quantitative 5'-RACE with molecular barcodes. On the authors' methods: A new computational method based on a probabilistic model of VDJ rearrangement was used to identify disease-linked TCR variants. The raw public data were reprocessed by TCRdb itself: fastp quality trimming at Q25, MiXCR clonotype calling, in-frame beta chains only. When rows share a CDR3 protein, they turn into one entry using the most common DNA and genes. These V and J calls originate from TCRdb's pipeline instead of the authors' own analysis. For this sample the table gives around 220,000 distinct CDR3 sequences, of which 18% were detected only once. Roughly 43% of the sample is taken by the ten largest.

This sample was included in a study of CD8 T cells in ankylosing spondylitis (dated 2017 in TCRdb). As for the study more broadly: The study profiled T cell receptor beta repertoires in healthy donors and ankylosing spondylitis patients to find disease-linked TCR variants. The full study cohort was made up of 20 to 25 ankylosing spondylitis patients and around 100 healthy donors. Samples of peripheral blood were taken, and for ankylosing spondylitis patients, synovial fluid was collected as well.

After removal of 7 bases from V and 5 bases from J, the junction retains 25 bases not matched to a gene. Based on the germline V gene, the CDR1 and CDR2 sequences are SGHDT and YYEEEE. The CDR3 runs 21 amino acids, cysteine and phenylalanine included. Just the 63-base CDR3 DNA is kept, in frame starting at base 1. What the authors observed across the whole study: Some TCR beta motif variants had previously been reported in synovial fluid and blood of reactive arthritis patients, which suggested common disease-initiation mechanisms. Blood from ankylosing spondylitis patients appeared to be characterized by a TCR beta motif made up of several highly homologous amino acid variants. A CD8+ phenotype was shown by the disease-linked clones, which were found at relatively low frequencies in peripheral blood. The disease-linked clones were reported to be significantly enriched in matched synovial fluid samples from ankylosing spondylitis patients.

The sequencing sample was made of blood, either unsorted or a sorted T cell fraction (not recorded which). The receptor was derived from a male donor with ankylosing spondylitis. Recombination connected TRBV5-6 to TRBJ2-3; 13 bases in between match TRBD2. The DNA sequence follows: TGTGCCAGCGGCCCCCGTCGGCCCGGACAGGAAGGACTAGCGGGAGAAGATACGCAGTATTTT. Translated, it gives CASGPRRPGQEGLAGEDTQYF.